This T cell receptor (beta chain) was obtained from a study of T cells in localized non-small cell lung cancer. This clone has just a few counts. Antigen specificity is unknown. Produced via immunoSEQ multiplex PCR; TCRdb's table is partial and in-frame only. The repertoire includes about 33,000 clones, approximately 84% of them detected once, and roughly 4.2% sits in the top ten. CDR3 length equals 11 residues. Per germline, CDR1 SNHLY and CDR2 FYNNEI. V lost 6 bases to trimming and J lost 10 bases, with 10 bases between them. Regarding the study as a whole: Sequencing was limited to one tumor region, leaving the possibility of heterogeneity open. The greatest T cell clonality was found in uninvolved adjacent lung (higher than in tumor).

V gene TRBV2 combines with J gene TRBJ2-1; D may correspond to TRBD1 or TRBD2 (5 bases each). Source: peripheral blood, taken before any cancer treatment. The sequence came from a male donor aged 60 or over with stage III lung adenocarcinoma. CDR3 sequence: CASRGTGEQFF. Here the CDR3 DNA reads TGTGCCAGCAGAGGGACGGGGGAGCAGTTCTTC.